Below are 24 T cell receptor beta chains sequenced from a single sample in a study of T cell responses to AZD1222 COVID-19 vaccine. Only in-frame clones appear in the TCRdb table, and some are missing; sequencing was by immunoSEQ multiplex PCR. Altogether 120,000 or so clones are present, roughly 87% being singletons, with the ten largest covering approximately 9.3%. Sequencing was performed on peripheral blood, taken on day 0 of AZD1222 vaccination. Receptors were obtained from an adult in good health.

The rearrangement joins TRBV28 to TRBJ1-5; TRBD1 aligns across 8 bases. Germline CDR1 MDHEN, CDR2 SYDVKM. J lost 4 bases, V lost 4 bases, and 6 bases had no gene match. This CDR3 spans 15 amino acids. The CDR3 sequence: CASSSQTGGNQPQHF. CDR3 sequence (DNA): TGTGCCAGCAGTTCACAAACAGGGGGAAATCAGCCCCAGCATTTT.

This clone has more than one count but fewer than ten. This chain uses TRBV9 with TRBJ1-1; no clear D. The germline V gene encodes CDR1 SGDLS and CDR2 YYNGEE. V lost 4 bases, J lost 4 bases, and 14 bases lay in between. The CDR3 sequence is 14 residues long. The CDR3 sequence: CASSSTERSTEAFF. CDR3 coding DNA: TGTGCCAGCAGCTCCACAGAGAGATCCACTGAAGCTTTCTTT.

The V call is TRBV3-1 (or the pseudogene TRBV3-2), the J call TRBJ1-2; 10 bases fit TRBD1. After removal of 1 base from V and 8 bases from J, the junction contained 7 bases not matched to a gene. CDR3 size: 15 residues. CDR1 and CDR2 (germline): LGHDT, YNNKEL (reference sequence). DNA for the CDR3: TGTGCCAGCAGCCAAGGAGGGACAGGGGATAGCGGCTACACCTTC. This codes for CASSQGGTGDSGYTF.

The chain employs TRBV27 and TRBJ1-5, with D perhaps matching TRBD1 (5 bases). Germline V gives CDR1 MNHEY, CDR2 SMNVEV (reference sequence). Trimming pared 8 bases from V and 0 bases from J, leaving 23 bases between. The CDR3 is 18 amino acids. The DNA of the CDR3 is TGTGCCAGCTTGCTTCAAACGCAGGGACCCGTTAGCAATCAGCCCCAGCATTTT. Translating it yields CASLLQTQGPVSNQPQHF.

This chain uses TRBV11-2 with TRBJ2-7, with TRBD1 matching over 7 bases. V shed 3 bases, J shed 13 bases, and the junction held 15 bases outside the gene matches. The germline V gene has CDR1 SGHAT and CDR2 FQNNGV. The CDR3 is 14 amino acids. CDR3 sequence reads: CASSLSGTATGHYF. CDR3 DNA sequence: TGTGCCAGCAGCTTGTCCGGGACAGCGACGGGTCATTACTTC.

The rearrangement links TRBV12-3 or TRBV12-4 to TRBJ1-3; unclear D gene. The V and J ends lost 5 bases and 7 bases respectively, with 12 bases between them. This CDR3 contains 13 residues. The CDR3 DNA reads as TGTGCCAGCAGTCCCCCTACTAGGAACACCATATATTTT. Its protein is CASSPPTRNTIYF.

Details on this clone: Other DNA sequences within the sample encode an identical CDR3. V usage is TRBV18 and J usage is TRBJ1-1, with D tentatively TRBD1 (5 bases). This CDR3 comprises 13 residues. Germline V gives CDR1 KGHSH, CDR2 LQKENI. Between the trimmed V and J ends, which lost 2 bases and 1 base, there was a span of 5 bases. This CDR3 is CASSPGQNTEAFF. In DNA, the CDR3 is TGTGCCAGCTCACCAGGACAGAACACTGAAGCTTTCTTT.

This rearrangement joins TRBV5-6 to TRBJ1-4; 11 bases match TRBD1. CDR3 size: 15 residues. Per germline, CDR1 SGHDT and CDR2 YYEEEE. V shed 3 bases and J 7 bases; nucleotides not matched to a gene: 5. The CDR3 sequence: CASSSKDRGREKLFF. DNA of the CDR3: TGTGCCAGCAGCTCCAAGGACAGGGGGCGTGAAAAACTGTTTTTT.

This sequence joins TRBV7-3 and TRBJ1-1; D unresolved. Per the germline V gene, CDR1 is SGHTA and CDR2 is FQGTGA. The CDR3 is made up of 14 amino acids. V was trimmed by 0 bases and J by 4 bases, leaving 9 bases between them. Written as DNA, the CDR3 is TGTGCCAGCAGCTTAACGTGGCGGGCCACTGAAGCTTTCTTT. Translated: CASSLTWRATEAFF.

J is TRBJ1-6 and V is TRBV19, with 7 bases fitting TRBD1. Trimming cost V 7 bases and J 4 bases; bases outside gene matches: 4. Germline values: CDR1 LNHDA, CDR2 SQIVND (reference sequence). The CDR3 covers 14 residues. CDR3 nucleotides: TGTGCCAGTACCCCGGGACAGTATAATTCACCCCTCCACTTT. It codes for CASTPGQYNSPLHF.

This clone showed up just once. This chain joins TRBV7-9 and TRBJ2-3, with 14 bases matching TRBD2. Germline-derived CDR1 and CDR2 are SEHNR and FQNEAQ (reference sequence). With V trimmed by 6 bases and J by 4 bases, 6 bases remained unmatched. The CDR3 spans 16 residues. CDR3 protein: CASSMGTSGSADTQYF. In nucleotides, the CDR3 is TGTGCCAGCAGTATGGGGACTAGCGGGAGTGCAGATACGCAGTATTTT.

The chain couples TRBV4-3 to TRBJ2-2; 7 positions match TRBD2. This CDR3 contains 16 residues. Germline CDR1 reads LGHNA; CDR2 reads YSLEER. Trimming took 0 bases from V and 5 from J; bases not matched to a gene: 6. The chain's CDR3 is CASSQEGGELTGELFF. The CDR3 region has the DNA TGCGCCAGCAGCCAAGAGGGAGGGGAGTTGACCGGGGAGCTGTTTTTT.

This clone showed up just once. This chain uses TRBV15 with TRBJ1-1; D gene unclear. Germline lookup yields CDR1 LNHNV and CDR2 YYDKDF (reference sequence). V was clipped by 0 bases and J by 0 bases, with 8 bases between them. The CDR3 sequence is 15 residues long. The CDR3 is CATSRDRVVNTEAFF. The CDR3 DNA sequence: TGTGCCACCAGCAGAGATCGGGTGGTGAACACTGAAGCTTTCTTT.

This clone is a singleton in its sample. The chain recombines TRBV3-1 (or the pseudogene TRBV3-2) with TRBJ2-5; no definite D call. This CDR3 contains 15 residues. Trimming shortened V by 1 base and J by 3 bases, and 12 bases separated the two germline ends. Germline V lookup: CDR1 LGHDT, CDR2 YNNKEL (reference sequence). The CDR3 nucleotides are TGTGCCAGCAGCCAAGTTCGACGGAGAGAAGAGACCCAGTACTTC. Amino acid sequence: CASSQVRRREETQYF.

In its sample, this clone was seen once. This sequence joins TRBV25-1 and TRBJ2-1; D possibly corresponds to TRBD2 (6 bases). CDR1 is MGHDK and CDR2 is SYGVNS in the germline V gene. The germline V and J ends were trimmed by 3 bases and 3 bases, with 9 bases remaining between them. This CDR3 has 14 amino acids. For the CDR3, the DNA is TGTGCCAGCAGTGATCGGGGGATCTACAATGAGCAGTTCTTC. It codes for CASSDRGIYNEQFF.

This clone has a handful of counts. J is TRBJ2-1 and V is TRBV2; D possibly corresponds to TRBD2 (5 bases). From germline, CDR1 is SNHLY and CDR2 FYNNEI. V was trimmed by 4 bases and J by 4 bases, leaving 14 bases between them. The CDR3 has 15 residues. CDR3: CASSAQGSIYNEQFF. The CDR3 nucleotides are TGTGCCAGCAGTGCTCAAGGGAGCATTTACAATGAGCAGTTCTTC.

The chain employs TRBV9 and TRBJ1-3, with D uncertain. The CDR3 has 16 residues. The germline CDR1 and CDR2 sequences are SGDLS and YYNGEE. The germline V and J ends were trimmed by 4 bases and 0 bases, with 14 bases remaining between them. The CDR3 region is CASSLGRTSSGNTIYF. As DNA, the CDR3 is TGTGCCAGCAGCCTAGGACGGACTAGCTCTGGAAACACCATATATTTT.

The chain links TRBV11-3 to TRBJ2-1; D is undetermined. The CDR3 runs to 15 residues. Germline V gene lookup returns CDR1 SGHNT and CDR2 YENEEA. V shed 6 bases and J shed 1 base, with 13 bases lying between them. In nucleotides, the CDR3 is TGTGCCAGCAGTCTTGTAAGGTATTCCTACAATGAGCAGTTCTTC. Residues: CASSLVRYSYNEQFF.

The chain links TRBV11-3 to TRBJ2-5; D call uncertain. V lost 5 bases, J lost 3 bases, and 25 bases lay in between. The CDR3 contains 18 residues. In germline, CDR1 is SGHNT, CDR2 YENEEA. DNA for the CDR3: TGTGCCAGCAGCCCACGACCAGTACATTCTCTTCGGGAAGAGACCCAGTACTTC. Translating it yields CASSPRPVHSLREETQYF.

J is TRBJ2-2 and V is TRBV7-3; D not certain. V lost 3 bases to trimming and J lost 5 bases, with 10 bases between them. This CDR3 spans 14 amino acids. Per germline, CDR1 SGHTA and CDR2 FQGTGA. In DNA form, the CDR3 reads TGTGCCAGCAGCTTTTTCCCTACGACCGGGGAGCTGTTTTTT. Protein sequence: CASSFFPTTGELFF.

The J gene is TRBJ1-3, the V gene TRBV30; a possible D gene is TRBD1 (5 bases). V gave up 4 bases and J gave up 4 bases, with 11 bases separating them. Germline CDR1 and CDR2: GTSNPN and SVGIG (reference sequence). The length of the CDR3 is 13 residues. The CDR3 loop reads CAWKGTLGNTIYF. The CDR3, as DNA: TGTGCCTGGAAAGGGACGCTAGGAAACACCATATATTTT.

The chain couples TRBV11-3 to TRBJ2-1, with a possible D match to TRBD2 (6 bases). Germline lookup yields CDR1 SGHNT and CDR2 YENEEA. V was clipped by 1 base and J by 3 bases, with 10 bases between them. This CDR3 is built from 15 residues. Here the CDR3 reads CASSLVPGVYNEQFF. The CDR3 DNA is TGTGCCAGCAGCTTAGTTCCGGGAGTCTACAATGAGCAGTTCTTC. The whole variable domain, filled in from reference TRBV11-3 and TRBJ2-1, reads EAGVVQSPRYKIIEKKQPVAFWCNPISGHNTLYWYLQNLGQGPELLIRYENEEAVDDSQLPKDRFSAERLKGVDSTLKIQPAELGDSAVYLCASSLVPGVYNEQFFGPGTRLTVL.

The chain combines TRBV5-5 with TRBJ2-7; D gene ambiguous. Germline CDR1 SGHKS, CDR2 YYEKEE (reference sequence). The CDR3 covers 15 residues. The V end lost 0 bases, the J end lost 4 bases, and 14 bases lay between the germline ends. The CDR3 DNA sequence: TGTGCCAGCAGCTTGGGCAGGCCAACCGATTACGAGCAGTACTTC. Translated, it gives CASSLGRPTDYEQYF.

This chain connects TRBV2 to TRBJ1-1; D is unclear. CDR1 is SNHLY, CDR2 FYNNEI, per germline. V lost 4 bases and J lost 4, with 10 bases in between. The CDR3 is 13 residues long. Here the CDR3 reads CASSVQAGTEAFF. DNA for the CDR3: TGTGCCAGCAGTGTGCAAGCTGGCACTGAAGCTTTCTTT.